Below are 9 T cell receptor beta chains sequenced from a single sample in a study of blood T cell repertoires in COVID-19. The assay was immunoSEQ multiplex PCR, and TCRdb's table has in-frame clones only and misses some. The data contain around 280,000 clones, under 90% of them seen just once; the ten biggest clones take up around 1.7%. The material sequenced was PBMCs or T cells enriched from blood (not recorded which). These receptor sequences come from a woman between 35 and 50 years old who had recovered from COVID-19.

The V and J genes are TRBV7-2 and TRBJ1-5, with D perhaps matching TRBD1 (5 bases). V lost 4 bases to trimming and J lost 5 bases, with 12 bases between them. This CDR3 is built from 14 residues. The germline V gene has CDR1 SGHTA and CDR2 FQGNSA. CDR3 sequence: CASSSMGGDQPQHF. As DNA, the CDR3 is TGTGCCAGCAGCTCGATGGGGGGAGATCAGCCCCAGCATTTT.

The chain couples TRBV5-4 to TRBJ1-1; the D gene is possibly TRBD1 (6 bases). The germline CDR1 and CDR2 sequences are SGHNT and YYREEE (reference sequence). This CDR3 is 15 amino acids long. V was pared by 3 bases and J by 2 bases, with 14 bases between. The CDR3, as DNA: TGTGCCAGCAGCTCAAACAGGGCCAGCAACACTGAAGCTTTCTTT. Its protein product is CASSSNRASNTEAFF. Full variable domain (outside the CDR3, taken from reference TRBV5-4 and TRBJ1-1): ETGVTQSPTHLIKTRGQQVTLRCSSQSGHNTVSWYQQALGQGPQFIFQYYREEENGRGNFPPRFSGLQFPNYSSELNVNALELDDSALYLCASSSNRASNTEAFFGQGTRLTVV.

The CDR3 nucleotides are TGCGCCAGCAGCCACGCACCCGTGGGACAGGGTTCTAAGGAGCTGTTTTTT. This gives the protein CASSHAPVGQGSKELFF. The chain uses TRBV4-3 and TRBJ2-2, with 9 bases matching TRBD1. The CDR3 extends over 17 amino acids. The germline CDR1 and CDR2 sequences are LGHNA and YSLEER. Trimming removed 3 bases from V and 10 bases from J; junction bases left unmatched: 15.

The chain joins TRBV3-1 (or the pseudogene TRBV3-2) to TRBJ1-1; TRBD1 might be the D (6 bases). The CDR3 contains 13 residues. Germline loops: CDR1 LGHDT, CDR2 YNNKEL (reference sequence). Trimming left V 0 bases short and J 11 bases short, with 13 bases between. The CDR3 is CASSQDQGMRAFF. The DNA for the CDR3 is TGTGCCAGCAGCCAAGATCAGGGGATGAGGGCTTTCTTT.

The chain couples TRBV5-1 to TRBJ1-1; no firm D call. The germline CDR1 and CDR2 sequences are SGHRS and YFSETQ. The CDR3 runs to 14 residues. Between the trimmed V and J ends, which lost 0 bases and 4 bases, there was a span of 10 bases. The CDR3 region is CASSLAELSTEAFF. The DNA for the CDR3 is TGCGCCAGCAGCTTGGCCGAACTGAGCACTGAAGCTTTCTTT.

The rearrangement joins TRBV7-9 to TRBJ1-6, with D perhaps matching TRBD1 (6 bases). This CDR3 has 15 residues. Trimming shortened V by 6 bases and J by 2 bases, and 11 bases separated the two germline ends. CDR1 and CDR2 from the germline V gene are SEHNR and FQNEAQ (reference sequence). The chain's CDR3 is CASSQGGAYNSPLHF. CDR3 nucleotide sequence: TGTGCCAGCAGTCAAGGGGGAGCCTATAATTCACCCCTCCACTTT. The full variable domain, completed using reference TRBV7-9 and TRBJ1-6, is DTGVSQNPRHKITKRGQNVTFRCDPISEHNRLYWYRQTLGQGPEFLTYFQNEAQLEKSRLLSDRFSAERPKGSFSTLEIQRTEQGDSAMYLCASSQGGAYNSPLHFGNGTRLTVT.

This rearrangement joins TRBV18 to TRBJ1-1, with unresolved D. Trimming cost V 3 bases and J 4 bases, with 18 bases left between them. This CDR3 contains 16 residues. Looked up from germline, CDR1 is KGHSH and CDR2 is LQKENI. The CDR3 bases are TGTGCCAGCTCACCGAATTCTCACGGATCAGGCACTGAAGCTTTCTTT. Its translation: CASSPNSHGSGTEAFF.

The chain has TRBV5-4 and TRBJ2-1, with 10 bases lining up with TRBD2. The CDR3 runs 15 residues. CDR1 is SGHNT and CDR2 is YYREEE in the germline V gene (reference sequence). The J segment lost 3 bases and the V segment lost 1 base, leaving 1 base of the junction unmatched. CDR3 residues: CASSLSSGSYNEQFF. CDR3 DNA sequence: TGTGCCAGCAGCTTGTCTAGCGGGAGCTACAATGAGCAGTTCTTC.

This clone was counted only a few times. Within the sample, other DNA sequences also encode this same CDR3. The V and J genes are TRBV7-9 and TRBJ1-1, with D maybe TRBD1 (5 bases). Per the germline V gene, CDR1 is SEHNR and CDR2 is FQNEAQ (reference sequence). V lost 5 bases, J lost 1 base, and 11 bases lay in between. There are 14 residues in the CDR3. CDR3 nucleotides: TGTGCCAGCAGCCTCAGTCAGGGGAACACTGAAGCTTTCTTT. This gives the protein CASSLSQGNTEAFF.